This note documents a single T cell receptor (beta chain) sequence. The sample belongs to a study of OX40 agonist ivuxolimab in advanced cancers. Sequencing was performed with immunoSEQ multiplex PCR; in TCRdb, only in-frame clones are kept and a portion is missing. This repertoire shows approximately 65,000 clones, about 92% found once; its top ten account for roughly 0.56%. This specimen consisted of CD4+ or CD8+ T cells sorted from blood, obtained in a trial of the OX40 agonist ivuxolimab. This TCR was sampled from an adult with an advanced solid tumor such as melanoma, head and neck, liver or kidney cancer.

DNA of the CDR3: TGTGCCAGCAGTGGACGGCGCATGAACACTGAAGCTTTCTTT. Protein sequence: CASSGRRMNTEAFF. The chain links TRBV2 to TRBJ1-1; no clear D. Trimming shortened V by 4 bases and J by 0 bases, and 9 bases separated the two germline ends. The CDR3 is 14 amino acids. The germline V gene has CDR1 SNHLY and CDR2 FYNNEI.